This TCR beta chain was profiled in a study of beta chain features in type 1 diabetes. General study results and limits: In patients and controls equally, PCR might favor templates that are shorter.

With 1 base clipped from V and 5 bases from J, the junction kept 5 bases outside the gene matches. The CDR3 runs 15 residues. CDR1 is SGHTA and CDR2 is FQGTGA in the germline V gene. With regard to this clone: Its antigen is unknown.

Every isolated RNA sample was fully reverse transcribed, so sequencing captured expressed TCRB transcripts. Produced via immunoSEQ multiplex PCR; TCRdb's table is partial and in-frame only. The sample includes 350,000 or so clones, around 20% of them seen just once. V is TRBV7-3 and J is TRBJ2-1; TRBD1 matches 7 bases. The specimen was naive CD4+ T cells from blood. The origin of this receptor is a woman aged 18-29 years in good health. DNA of the CDR3: TGTGCCAGCAGCTTAATGGGGACAGTCAACAATGAGCAGTTCTTC. Its translation is CASSLMGTVNNEQFF.